The present T cell receptor (beta chain) was sequenced within a study of radiation and T cells in renal cell carcinoma (dated by TCRdb to the early 2020s). Regarding the complete study: In total, about 50 samples, comprising around 25 tumors and roughly 27 peripheral blood samples, were subjected to TCR beta sequencing. The final blood draw took place at 4 weeks after radiation, the same time as nephrectomy. Across all 50 or so samples, several million unique CDR3 nucleotide sequences, encoding 2.5 million to 3 million unique CDR3 amino acid sequences, were identified. Results and caveats for the whole study, not just this receptor: Effects of radiation dose or scheduling on the TCR repertoire could not be addressed with the single-armed trial design. Because pretreatment tumor biopsies were not available, the study could not determine whether clonotypes were already present within the tumor at baseline. An increase in top tumor clonotypes in blood was observed from baseline to 2 weeks post-radiation, followed by contraction by 4 weeks, which was taken to suggest transient expansion of tumor-resident clones. Blood repertoire dynamics were not followed beyond 4 weeks after treatment.

TCR beta libraries were generated from genomic DNA with the immunoSEQ kit, following the manufacturer's recommendations. For library preparation, a first multiplex PCR was performed with proprietary primers, followed by a second PCR in which unique barcodes were added, and bead cleanups were performed after each round. Each sample batch included a kit-provided positive control reaction and a negative control reaction. The final libraries were assessed on an Agilent 4200 TapeStation D1000 ScreenTape, pooled by volume, and quantified by qPCR. An Illumina NextSeq500 fitted with a MidOutput 150-cycle cartridge performed the sequencing, running 156 Read1 cycles and 15 Index1 cycles with the kit's custom primers. The pooled library was loaded at approximately 0.97 pM with about 18% PhiX control spiked in. Regarding the original processing steps: The vendor-processed data were analyzed in R, and a clonotype was defined as all T cells that share the same CDR3 nucleotide sequence. In the clone abundance analyses, frequencies were normalized to the 10,000 most abundant clones in each sample. Before analysis, public T cell clones were removed, and these numbered fewer than six per sample on average. A difference in abundance of at least 32-fold between compartments was used to define tumor-enriched and baseline blood-enriched clonotypes. A beta-binomial differential abundance model was applied to find clonotypes that expanded or contracted between blood time points. Tumor-blood repertoire similarity was measured with the Baroni-Urbani and Buser coefficient, and groups were compared using two-tailed Wilcoxon tests in R. TCRdb's version of the immuneACCESS table is confined to in-frame rearrangements and falls short of the full clone set. An unresolved V gene accounts for under half of the shortfall where checked; the remainder is of unknown origin. The DNA was the basis for D and trimming; V, J and clone size are from that table. This sample is represented by over 85,000 clones; 85% of them were singletons. 9.4% of the sample goes to the ten largest clones.

Reading from cysteine to phenylalanine, the CDR3 counts 16 amino acids. The entry retains the CDR3 DNA only, 48 bases that are in frame from base 1. V lost 2 bases and J lost 3 bases, and the count of bases not matched to a germline gene is 8. The CDR1 and CDR2 encoded by the germline V gene are MRHNA and SNTAGT. What the time point label conveys for this sample: blood 4 weeks post-SBRT, at nephrectomy. What the treatment or condition label conveys for this sample: 15 Gy SBRT to primary tumor, nephrectomy 4 weeks later. The samples were obtained from a clinical trial, where primary renal cell carcinomas were treated with 15 Gy stereotactic body radiation therapy and then removed by nephrectomy 4 weeks afterward. To track tumor-enriched clonotypes, serial peripheral blood was sampled from radiation-treated patients at baseline and at 2 weeks and 4 weeks after SBRT. Every patient's renal cell carcinoma showed clear cell pathology. Genomic DNA for TCR sequencing was prepared using the QIAamp DNA Blood Mini Kit (Qiagen). Only samples passing all quality control checks were included in the analyses.

Concerning this clone itself: Which antigen it targets is not known. Base qualities are not at hand, and no much larger clone is one base apart.

The sample was blood, taken from a patient whose treatment included radiotherapy and nephrectomy. The chain is assembled from TRBV6-4 and TRBJ1-1, and TRBD1 aligns with 8 junction nucleotides. The receptor comes from a man aged 45-65 years with renal cell carcinoma. The nucleotide sequence reads as follows: TGTGCCAGCAGTGACCCAGACAGGGGAAGGCACACTGAAGCTTTCTTT. Translated, it gives CASSDPDRGRHTEAFF.